This T cell receptor beta chain stems from a study of T cells in Graves' hyperthyroidism and ophthalmopathy. Germline V gene data show CDR1 as MGHRA and CDR2 as YSYEKL. The CDR3 covers 13 residues. Trimming left V 3 bases short and J 5 bases short, with 11 bases between. Amplified regions were TCR beta CDR3 sequences from RNA transcripts. The HTBI primer set was used in a first-round RT-PCR of the TCR CDR3. TCRdb called the multiplex PCR reads again in MiXCR, with one record for every CDR3 protein. The data hold around 690,000 distinct CDR3 sequences, with around 16% observed a single time. The sample holds many counts of this clonotype.

The chain uses TRBV4-1 and TRBJ2-7; a weak D match, TRBD1 (6 bases). The sample taken for sequencing was blood. The TCR sequence derives from a man between 45 and 60 years old with Graves' hyperthyroidism. The CDR3 reads CASSHAGDNEQYF. The CDR3 DNA reads TGCGCCAGCAGCCATGCTGGGGACAACGAGCAGTACTTC.